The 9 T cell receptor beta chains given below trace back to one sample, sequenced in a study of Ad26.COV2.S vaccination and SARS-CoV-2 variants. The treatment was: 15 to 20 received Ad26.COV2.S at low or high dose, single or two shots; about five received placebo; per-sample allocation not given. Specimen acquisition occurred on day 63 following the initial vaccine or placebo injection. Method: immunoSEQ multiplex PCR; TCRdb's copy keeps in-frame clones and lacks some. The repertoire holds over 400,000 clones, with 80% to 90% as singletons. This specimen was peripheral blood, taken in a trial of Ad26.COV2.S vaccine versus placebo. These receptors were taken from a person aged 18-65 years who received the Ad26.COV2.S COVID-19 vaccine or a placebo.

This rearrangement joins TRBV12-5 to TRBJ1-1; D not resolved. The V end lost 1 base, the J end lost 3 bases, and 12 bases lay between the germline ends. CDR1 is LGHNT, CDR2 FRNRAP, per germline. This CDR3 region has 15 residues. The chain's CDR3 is CASGLGPTLYTEAFF. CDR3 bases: TGTGCTAGTGGTTTGGGGCCGACCCTATACACTGAAGCTTTCTTT.

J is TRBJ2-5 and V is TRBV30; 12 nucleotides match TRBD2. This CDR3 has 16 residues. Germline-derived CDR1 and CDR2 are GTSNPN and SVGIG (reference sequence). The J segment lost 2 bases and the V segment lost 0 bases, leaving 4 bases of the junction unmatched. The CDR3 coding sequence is TGTGCCTGGAGTGTACTAGGACTAGCGGGACAAGAGACCCAGTACTTC. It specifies CAWSVLGLAGQETQYF.

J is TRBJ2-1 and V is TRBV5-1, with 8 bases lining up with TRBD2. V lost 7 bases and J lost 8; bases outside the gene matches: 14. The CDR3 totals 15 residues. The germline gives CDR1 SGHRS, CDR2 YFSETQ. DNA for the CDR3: TGCGCCAGCTCAGGTTTGGCGGGGGGCGCCGATGAGCAGTTCTTC. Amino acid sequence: CASSGLAGGADEQFF.

The CDR3 nucleotides read TGTGCCAGTATCCGGGGTCCTGGAAACACCATATATTTT. It yields the protein CASIRGPGNTIYF. The chain recombines TRBV19 with TRBJ1-3; unclear D gene. The V end lost 7 bases, the J end lost 2 bases, and 9 bases lay between the germline ends. Per germline, CDR1 LNHDA and CDR2 SQIVND (reference sequence). This CDR3 contains 13 residues.

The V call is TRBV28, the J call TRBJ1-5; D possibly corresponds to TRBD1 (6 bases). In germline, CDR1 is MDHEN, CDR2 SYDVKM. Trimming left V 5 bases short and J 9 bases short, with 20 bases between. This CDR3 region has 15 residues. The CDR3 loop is CASSQGTVVRRPQHF. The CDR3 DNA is TGTGCCAGCAGTCAGGGGACGGTTGTTCGCCGGCCCCAGCATTTT.

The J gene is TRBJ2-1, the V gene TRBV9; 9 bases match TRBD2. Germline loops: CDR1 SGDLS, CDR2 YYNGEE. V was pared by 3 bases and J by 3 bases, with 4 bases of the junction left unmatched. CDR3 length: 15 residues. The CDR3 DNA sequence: TGTGCCAGCAGCGCCCGCGGGGGGGGCTACAATGAGCAGTTCTTC. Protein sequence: CASSARGGGYNEQFF.

CDR3: CASSPSQGDTQYF. Here the CDR3 DNA reads TGTGCCAGCTCACCCTCACAGGGTGATACGCAGTATTTT. The chain recombines TRBV18 with TRBJ2-3, with D perhaps matching TRBD1 (6 bases). The CDR3 loop spans 13 amino acids. Trimming removed 3 bases at V and 6 bases at J, with 10 bases between. Germline V lookup: CDR1 KGHSH, CDR2 LQKENI.

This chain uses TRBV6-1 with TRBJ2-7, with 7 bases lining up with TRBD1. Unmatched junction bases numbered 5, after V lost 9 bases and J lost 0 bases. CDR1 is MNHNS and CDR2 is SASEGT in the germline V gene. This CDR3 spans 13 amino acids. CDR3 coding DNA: TGTGCCAGTAAGACAGGGCCCTCCTACGAGCAGTACGTC. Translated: CASKTGPSYEQYV.

The CDR3 bases are TGTGCCAGCTCACCTCCCAGAGGGATAGCGGGTCCTATCACAGATACGCAGTATTTT. It is translated as CASSPPRGIAGPITDTQYF. This chain joins TRBV18 and TRBJ2-3, with TRBD2 matching over 7 bases. The CDR3 spans 19 residues. Germline trimming cut 3 bases from V and 2 bases from J; bases unmatched to any gene: 17. Germline assignment: CDR1 KGHSH and CDR2 LQKENI. The full variable domain, in which reference TRBV18 and TRBJ2-3 provide the parts outside the CDR3, is NAGVMQNPRHLVRRRGQEARLRCSPMKGHSHVYWYRQLPEEGLKFMVYLQKENIIDESGMPKERFSAEFPKEGPSILRIQQVVRGDSAAYFCASSPPRGIAGPITDTQYFGPGTRLTVL.